This is a list of T cell receptor beta chains from one sample in a study of CD4 T cell repertoires in COVID-19. This table comes from immunoSEQ multiplex PCR, and its TCRdb copy is limited to in-frame clones, with some not included. The sample consists of 60,000 to 90,000 clones, roughly 85% of them appearing once. Material: CD4+ T cells from peripheral blood, obtained after recovery from COVID-19. The receptors here all came from a human donor who had COVID-19. Each CDR3 is given with its conserved first and last residue. Each record gives: D gene, clone size, V gene, J gene, CDR3 protein, CDR3 DNA. A D gene is named only where the DNA matches it firmly. Where a row states a size, it is once, few, many or the class of an expanded clone; other rows omit it.

>NA|NA|TRBV25-1|TRBJ2-1
CASIRESYNEQFF
TGTGCCAGCATAAGGGAGTCCTACAATGAGCAGTTCTTC
>TRBD1|NA|TRBV14|TRBJ1-4
CASSQDLGRGRPEKLFF
TGTGCCAGCAGCCAAGATTTGGGCAGGGGGCGTCCTGAAAAACTGTTTTTT
>TRBD2|NA|TRBV9|TRBJ2-3
CASSVGGRAADTQYF
TGTGCCAGCAGCGTAGGCGGGAGGGCGGCAGATACGCAGTATTTT
>TRBD2|NA|TRBV5-1|TRBJ2-1
CASSAAGGSYNEQFF
TGCGCCAGCAGCGCCGCGGGAGGCTCCTACAATGAGCAGTTCTTC
>TRBD1|NA|TRBV2|TRBJ1-6
CASSFRQGRNSPLHF
TGTGCCAGCAGTTTCCGACAGGGACGTAATTCACCCCTCCACTTT
>NA|NA|TRBV7-2|TRBJ1-1
CASSLEGSTEAFF
TGTGCCAGCAGCTTAGAAGGGTCCACTGAAGCTTTCTTT
>NA|NA|TRBV19|TRBJ1-2
CASSIGSTTYGYTF
TGTGCCAGTAGTATCGGCAGCACGACTTATGGCTACACCTTC
>NA|NA|TRBV28|TRBJ1-2
CASSPGTRWGNGYTF
TGTGCCAGCAGTCCTGGGACACGATGGGGGAATGGCTACACCTTC
>TRBD2|NA|TRBV7-9|TRBJ2-2
CASSLDLAGGTGELFF
TGTGCCAGCAGCTTAGATCTAGCGGGAGGAACCGGGGAGCTGTTTTTT
>NA|few|TRBV28|TRBJ2-2
CASSLRGGGQFGELFF
TGTGCCAGCAGTTTACGAGGAGGGGGTCAGTTCGGGGAGCTGTTTTTT
>NA|NA|TRBV9|TRBJ1-2
CASSLGSVLANYGYTF
TGTGCCAGCAGCCTTGGATCGGTGTTAGCTAACTATGGCTACACCTTC
>TRBD1|NA|TRBV6-6|TRBJ2-7
CASRPGQGAYEQYF
TGTGCCAGCAGACCCGGACAGGGGGCCTACGAGCAGTACTTC
>TRBD2|NA|TRBV7-9|TRBJ2-1
CASSFSSGYNEQFF
TGTGCCAGCAGCTTTTCTAGCGGCTACAATGAGCAGTTCTTC
>NA|NA|TRBV5-6|TRBJ1-2
CASSLGREGGYTF
TGTGCCAGCAGCTTGGGTAGGGAGGGTGGCTACACCTTC
>NA|NA|TRBV12-3/TRBV12-4|TRBJ2-7
CASSLSREQYF
TGTGCCAGCAGCCTGTCACGTGAGCAGTACTTC
>TRBD1|once|TRBV10-3|TRBJ2-7
CAIRPGQGRGNYEQYF
TGTGCCATCAGGCCGGGACAGGGTAGAGGGAACTACGAGCAGTACTTC
>TRBD2|few|TRBV11-2|TRBJ2-1
CASSLGLAGLNEQFF
TGTGCCAGCAGCTTAGGACTAGCGGGGCTCAATGAGCAGTTCTTC
>NA|NA|TRBV5-3|TRBJ2-3
CARRVMAHSTDTQYF
TGTGCCAGAAGGGTAATGGCCCATAGCACAGATACGCAGTATTTT
>TRBD2|NA|TRBV19|TRBJ2-3
CASSRPSGGPGTQYF
TGTGCCAGTAGTCGCCCTAGCGGGGGCCCGGGTACGCAGTATTTT
>NA|NA|TRBV24-1|TRBJ2-1
CATSGQGMYNEQFF
TGTGCCACCAGTGGGCAGGGGATGTACAATGAGCAGTTCTTC
>NA|NA|TRBV15|TRBJ1-5
CATSRDRAANNQPQHF
TGTGCCACCAGCAGAGATCGGGCGGCTAACAATCAGCCCCAGCATTTT
>TRBD1|NA|TRBV7-8|TRBJ1-3
CASSSRDRGRLSGNTIYF
TGTGCCAGCAGCTCTCGGGACAGGGGGCGGTTATCTGGAAACACCATATATTTT
>NA|NA|TRBV5-1|TRBJ1-3
CASSFEVGNTIYF
TGCGCCAGCAGCTTTGAGGTTGGAAACACCATATATTTT
>NA|NA|TRBV11-2|TRBJ1-1
CASSFLIGVNTEAFF
TGTGCCAGCAGCTTCTTAATAGGGGTGAACACTGAAGCTTTCTTT
>TRBD1|NA|TRBV6-6|TRBJ2-4
CASSPLGQGATWENIQYF
TGTGCCAGCAGTCCATTAGGACAGGGGGCGACCTGGGAAAACATTCAGTACTTC
>NA|NA|TRBV5-5|TRBJ1-6
CASSLGQENSPLHF
TGTGCCAGCAGCTTGGGACAGGAGAATTCACCCCTCCACTTT
>TRBD1|NA|TRBV19|TRBJ2-2
CASSLTGSASGSGELFF
TGTGCCAGTTCCCTGACAGGGAGCGCGTCGGGGTCCGGGGAGCTGTTTTTT
>TRBD1|NA|TRBV7-2|TRBJ2-1
CASRTRDRGNNEQFF
TGTGCCAGCAGGACCCGGGACAGGGGTAACAATGAGCAGTTCTTC
>NA|once|TRBV27|TRBJ1-5
CASSFGGRDQPQHF
TGTGCCAGCAGTTTCGGGGGGCGAGATCAGCCCCAGCATTTT
>TRBD1|few|TRBV23-1|TRBJ2-5
CASSQWDRRQETQYF
TGCGCCAGCAGTCAATGGGACAGGAGGCAAGAGACCCAGTACTTC
>TRBD2|NA|TRBV27|TRBJ2-7
CASSRTSGSEQYF
TGTGCCAGCAGTCGGACTAGCGGGAGCGAGCAGTACTTC
>NA|few|TRBV20-1|TRBJ1-5
CSASPVPARDQPQHF
TGCAGTGCTAGTCCTGTTCCGGCCCGGGATCAGCCCCAGCATTTT
>NA|NA|TRBV5-1|TRBJ2-7
CASSPGVEIEQYF
TGCGCCAGCAGCCCCGGAGTCGAGATCGAGCAGTACTTC
>TRBD1|NA|TRBV19|TRBJ1-1
CASSRGGQGLTEAFF
TGTGCCAGTAGTAGGGGGGGACAGGGCCTCACTGAAGCTTTCTTT
>NA|NA|TRBV27|TRBJ1-1
CASSLMGPGAPTEAFF
TGTGCCAGCAGTTTAATGGGCCCGGGGGCGCCCACTGAAGCTTTCTTT
>NA|NA|TRBV3-1/TRBV3-2|TRBJ2-7
CASSQMLDSYEQYF
TGTGCCAGCAGCCAAATGCTGGATTCCTACGAGCAGTACTTC
>NA|once|TRBV19|TRBJ1-2
CASLNRDRNYGYTF
TGTGCCAGTTTAAACCGGGACCGGAACTATGGCTACACCTTC
>TRBD1|NA|TRBV7-8|TRBJ2-7
CASRSTGGTYEQYF
TGTGCCAGCAGGTCGACAGGGGGTACCTACGAGCAGTACTTC
>NA|NA|TRBV27|TRBJ1-5
CASRTSGTVNQPQHF
TGTGCCAGCAGGACCTCCGGGACGGTGAATCAGCCCCAGCATTTT
>TRBD2|NA|TRBV5-1|TRBJ2-1
CASSFLAASYNEQFF
TGCGCCAGCAGCTTTCTAGCGGCCTCCTACAATGAGCAGTTCTTC
>NA|NA|TRBV9|TRBJ1-1
CASSGAGDTEAFF
TGTGCCAGCAGCGGGGCGGGGGACACTGAAGCTTTCTTT
>TRBD1|NA|TRBV28|TRBJ1-4
CASRGQGSEKLFF
TGTGCCAGCAGGGGACAGGGAAGTGAAAAACTGTTTTTT
>NA|NA|TRBV5-1|TRBJ2-3
CASSLSLGVITDTQYF
TGCGCCAGCAGCTTGTCGCTGGGGGTTATCACAGATACGCAGTATTTT
>NA|NA|TRBV3-1/TRBV3-2|TRBJ2-7
CASSRLEGNEQYF
TGTGCCAGCAGCCGGTTAGAAGGGAACGAGCAGTACTTC
>NA|few|TRBV7-8|TRBJ2-3
CASSLVGGTSGDTQYF
TGTGCCAGCAGCTTAGTGGGCGGGACTTCGGGAGATACGCAGTATTTT
>NA|NA|TRBV28|TRBJ2-7
CASSGGRVRFSSYEQYF
TGTGCCAGCAGTGGTGGCAGGGTGCGATTTAGCTCCTACGAGCAGTACTTC
>NA|medium-sized|TRBV5-4|TRBJ1-6
CASSSDINSPLHF
TGTGCCAGCAGCTCGGACATAAATTCACCCCTCCACTTT
>NA|NA|TRBV6-5|TRBJ2-7
CASRGVSPYEQYF
TGTGCCAGCAGAGGAGTATCCCCGTACGAGCAGTACTTC
>NA|NA|TRBV6-1|TRBJ1-5
CASSEEGGQPQHF
TGTGCCAGCAGTGAAGAGGGGGGGCAGCCCCAGCATTTT
>NA|NA|TRBV7-9|TRBJ1-2
CASGHGREDGYTF
TGTGCCAGCGGCCACGGACGTGAGGATGGCTACACCTTC
>NA|NA|TRBV6-6|TRBJ2-7
CASSLSTGTVNEQYF
TGTGCCAGCAGCTTAAGCACAGGGACGGTCAACGAGCAGTACTTC
>NA|NA|TRBV19|TRBJ1-1
CASTMGLSTEAFF
TGTGCCAGTACGATGGGATTGAGCACTGAAGCTTTCTTT
>TRBD1|once|TRBV28|TRBJ1-5
CASSLIGQGVSNQPQHF
TGTGCCAGCAGTTTAATCGGACAGGGGGTATCGAATCAGCCCCAGCATTTT
>TRBD1|few|TRBV29-1|TRBJ2-7
CSLLAGTSWTGLHEQYF
TGCAGCCTCCTCGCTGGCACGAGCTGGACAGGGTTACACGAGCAGTACTTC